This is a list of T cell receptor beta chains from one sample in a study of identifying expanded T cells in peripheral blood. Profiled with immunoSEQ multiplex PCR; TCRdb holds only in-frame clones, not every one. Among around 100,000 clones listed, about 91% were seen once. Sample: blood. These receptors originate from a person aged 18 to 69 in good health. CDR3s include the opening cysteine and the closing phenylalanine or tryptophan. A D gene is named only where the DNA matches it firmly. Clone sizes are given selectively: once, few, many, or a class where the clone is expanded.

V gene: TRBV19
clone size: once
D gene: NA
J gene: TRBJ1-1
CDR3 protein: CASSIGKSSRGTEAFF
CDR3 DNA: TGTGCCAGTAGTATTGGGAAGTCCTCCCGGGGCACTGAAGCTTTCTTT

V gene: TRBV18
clone size: NA
D gene: TRBD1
J gene: TRBJ1-6
CDR3 protein: CASSSRPTGDLTTNNSPLHF
CDR3 DNA: TGTGCCAGCTCATCGCGGCCCACAGGGGACTTAACTACTAATAATTCACCCCTCCACTTT

V gene: TRBV19
clone size: once
D gene: NA
J gene: TRBJ2-5
CDR3 protein: CASSMGLPKETQYF
CDR3 DNA: TGTGCCAGTAGTATGGGATTGCCGAAGGAGACCCAGTACTTC

V gene: TRBV4-2
clone size: NA
D gene: NA
J gene: TRBJ2-1
CDR3 protein: CASSQYSGEGVRNEQFF
CDR3 DNA: TGTGCCAGCAGCCAATACAGCGGGGAGGGGGTTCGCAATGAGCAGTTCTTC

V gene: TRBV5-1
clone size: NA
D gene: NA
J gene: TRBJ2-7
CDR3 protein: CASSLGGADEQYF
CDR3 DNA: TGCGCCAGCAGCTTGGGCGGGGCAGACGAGCAGTACTTC

V gene: TRBV18
clone size: NA
D gene: TRBD2
J gene: TRBJ2-2
CDR3 protein: CASSGGRLDTGELFF
CDR3 DNA: TGTGCCAGCTCGGGAGGGCGACTAGACACCGGGGAGCTGTTTTTT

V gene: TRBV6-5
clone size: NA
D gene: TRBD2
J gene: TRBJ2-1
CDR3 protein: CATGGVSEPYNEQFF
CDR3 DNA: TGTGCCACCGGGGGGGTTAGCGAACCCTACAATGAGCAGTTCTTC

V gene: TRBV5-5
clone size: NA
D gene: TRBD2
J gene: TRBJ2-4
CDR3 protein: CASSLEAGVLNIQYF
CDR3 DNA: TGTGCCAGCAGCTTGGAGGCGGGAGTCTTAAACATTCAGTACTTC

V gene: TRBV19
clone size: NA
D gene: NA
J gene: TRBJ1-1
CDR3 protein: CASSILPPTGHMNTEAFF
CDR3 DNA: TGTGCCAGTAGTATATTGCCCCCTACCGGGCACATGAACACTGAAGCTTTCTTT

V gene: TRBV7-2
clone size: NA
D gene: NA
J gene: TRBJ2-1
CDR3 protein: CASSSQSSPYNEQFF
CDR3 DNA: TGTGCCAGCAGCTCACAATCCTCACCCTACAATGAGCAGTTCTTC

V gene: TRBV7-9
clone size: medium-sized
D gene: NA
J gene: TRBJ1-1
CDR3 protein: CASSTTGQAFF
CDR3 DNA: TGTGCCAGCAGCACCACGGGGCAAGCTTTCTTT

V gene: TRBV6-5
clone size: NA
D gene: NA
J gene: TRBJ2-5
CDR3 protein: CASSWAAQGETQYF
CDR3 DNA: TGTGCCAGCAGTTGGGCGGCTCAAGGGGAGACCCAGTACTTC

V gene: TRBV7-9
clone size: once
D gene: NA
J gene: TRBJ1-5
CDR3 protein: CASSSDRIKPQHF
CDR3 DNA: TGTGCCAGCAGCTCTGACAGGATAAAGCCCCAGCATTTT

V gene: TRBV4-2
clone size: NA
D gene: NA
J gene: TRBJ2-3
CDR3 protein: CASSQFWASTDTQYF
CDR3 DNA: TGTGCCAGCAGCCAATTCTGGGCTAGTACAGATACGCAGTATTTT

V gene: TRBV11-2
clone size: NA
D gene: NA
J gene: TRBJ2-1
CDR3 protein: CASSLDTGSVDEQFF
CDR3 DNA: TGTGCCAGCAGCTTAGACACGGGCAGTGTCGATGAGCAGTTCTTC

V gene: TRBV29-1
clone size: few
D gene: NA
J gene: TRBJ1-2
CDR3 protein: CSVNKSPGYGYTF
CDR3 DNA: TGCAGCGTTAACAAGAGCCCTGGCTATGGCTACACCTTC